The source of this T cell receptor beta chain is a study of blood T cell repertoires in COVID-19. On the study more broadly: The study drew acute and convalescent COVID-19 samples from the United States, Italy and Spain. Nucleic acid was either cDNA or gDNA, and it came from T cells, B-cell-depleted T cells, or PBMCs.

V shed 3 bases, J shed 1 base, and the junction held 6 bases outside the gene matches. The CDR3 has 16 amino acids. Germline lookup yields CDR1 SEHNR and CDR2 FQNEAQ (reference sequence). Per the original methods: How many nucleated cells were present was estimated from reference gene primer amplification. Libraries were prepared by immunoSEQ multiplex PCR; TCRdb keeps only in-frame clonotypes and omits some of them. That table gives V, J and clone size, and the DNA gave D and trimming. The repertoire has roughly 240,000 clones, around four fifths of them found once; the top ten carry 3.5% to 5.5%. The chain is built from TRBV7-9 and TRBJ2-3, with 8 bases identical to TRBD1. This TCR came from a man aged 55 to 69 who had recovered from COVID-19. Material: peripheral blood. CDR3 in amino acids: CASSFGQGSGTDTQYF. CDR3 DNA: TGTGCCAGCAGCTTCGGACAGGGAAGCGGCACAGATACGCAGTATTTT. Using reference TRBV7-9 and TRBJ2-3 for the parts outside the CDR3, the full variable domain is DTGVSQNPRHKITKRGQNVTFRCDPISEHNRLYWYRQTLGQGPEFLTYFQNEAQLEKSRLLSDRFSAERPKGSFSTLEIQRTEQGDSAMYLCASSFGQGSGTDTQYFGPGTRLTVL.